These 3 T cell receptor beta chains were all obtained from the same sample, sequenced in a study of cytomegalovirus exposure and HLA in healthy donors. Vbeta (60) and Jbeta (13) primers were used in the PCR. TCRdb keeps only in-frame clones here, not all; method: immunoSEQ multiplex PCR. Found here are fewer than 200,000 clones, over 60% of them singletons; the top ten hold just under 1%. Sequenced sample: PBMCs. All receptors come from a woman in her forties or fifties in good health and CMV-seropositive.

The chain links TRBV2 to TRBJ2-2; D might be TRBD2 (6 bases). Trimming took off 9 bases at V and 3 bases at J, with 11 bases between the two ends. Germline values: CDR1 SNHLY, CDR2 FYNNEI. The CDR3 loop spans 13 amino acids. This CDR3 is CARGTGDTGELFF. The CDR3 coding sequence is TGTGCCAGAGGGACGGGGGACACCGGGGAGCTGTTTTTT.

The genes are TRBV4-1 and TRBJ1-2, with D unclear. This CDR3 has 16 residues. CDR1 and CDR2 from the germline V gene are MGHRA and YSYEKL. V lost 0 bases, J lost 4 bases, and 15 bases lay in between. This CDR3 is CASSQDAGRVSYGYTF. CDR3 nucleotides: TGCGCCAGCAGCCAAGATGCGGGGAGGGTTAGCTATGGCTACACCTTC.

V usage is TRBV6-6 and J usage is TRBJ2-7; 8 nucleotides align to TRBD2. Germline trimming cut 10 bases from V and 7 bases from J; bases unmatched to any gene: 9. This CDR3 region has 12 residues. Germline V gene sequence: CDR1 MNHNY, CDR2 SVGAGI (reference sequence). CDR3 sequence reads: CATSIAGKEQYF. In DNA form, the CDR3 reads TGTGCCACTTCTATAGCGGGGAAGGAGCAGTACTTC.